This T cell receptor (beta chain) was documented in a study of shared clonotypes between healthy human individuals. Looking at the study overall: The study used three CD4 naive, three CD4 memory, two CD8 naive and one CD8 memory plate per donor. Study-level results: Naive subsets, compared against memory subsets, generally had larger estimated richness values.

Each donor was a Caucasian adult residing in Nashville, Tennessee. From germline, CDR1 is SGHRS and CDR2 YFSETQ. The V and J ends lost 4 bases and 4 bases respectively, with 20 bases between them. The CDR3 is 16 residues long. In the original analysis: Owing to the provision of junction-only sequences devoid of quality scores by immunoSEQ, filtering differed. The protocol was immunoSEQ multiplex PCR, while the TCRdb copy is restricted to in-frame clones and leaves out a portion. V and J calls and clone size follow that table, whereas D and trimming were derived from the DNA. Of over a million clones in the sample, 75% to 85% were seen once. To note about this clone: The antigen is not known.

This sequence joins TRBV5-1 and TRBJ1-1; D not certain. The sequencing sample was made of memory CD4+ T cells from PBMCs. The subset was: CD45RA-negative fraction. The receptor comes from a man aged 18 to 29 in good health. Some clones in this sample may be carry-over from other donors' samples. The CDR3 nucleotides read TGCGCCAGCAGCACAAAGTTTCGGGGTATGGGCACTGAAGCTTTCTTT. This encodes CASSTKFRGMGTEAFF.